Listed below are T cell receptor beta chains from one sample, sequenced in a study of regulatory T cells in long-lasting Graves disease. MiXCR was run by TCRdb on the multiplex PCR reads, yielding one entry per CDR3 protein. The table lists more than 350,000 distinct CDR3 sequences, around 23% of them singletons. The sequencing used peripheral blood mononuclear cells (PBMCs), collected when the disease was refractory, from a patient treated with antithyroid drugs. These receptors were obtained from a female donor with Graves disease. CDR3s include the opening cysteine and the closing phenylalanine or tryptophan. A D gene is named only where the DNA matches it firmly. Part of the rows lack a size; the others show once, few, many or a class for expanded clones.

D gene: TRBD1; clone size: few; V gene: TRBV3-1; J gene: TRBJ2-2; CDR3 DNA: TGTGCCAGCAGCCCCCAGGGGGCTTCCGGGGAGCTGTTTTTT; CDR3 protein: CASSPQGASGELFF
D gene: NA; clone size: many; V gene: TRBV28; J gene: TRBJ2-6; CDR3 DNA: TGTGCCAGCAGCTGGGGGGCCAACGTCCTGACTTTC; CDR3 protein: CASSWGANVLTF
D gene: TRBD2; clone size: NA; V gene: TRBV28; J gene: TRBJ2-7; CDR3 DNA: TGTGCCAGCAGCACCGGACTAGCGGATTACTTC; CDR3 protein: CASSTGLADYF
D gene: TRBD1; clone size: many; V gene: TRBV28; J gene: TRBJ2-7; CDR3 DNA: TGTGCCAGCAGTTTTACGTGGCAGGGGGTCCACGAGCAGTACTTC; CDR3 protein: CASSFTWQGVHEQYF
D gene: TRBD1; clone size: few; V gene: TRBV6-1; J gene: TRBJ2-7; CDR3 DNA: TGTGCCAGCAGGGAGACAGGGGGCAACTACGAGCAGTACTTC; CDR3 protein: CASRETGGNYEQYF
D gene: TRBD2; clone size: NA; V gene: TRBV7-3; J gene: TRBJ2-1; CDR3 DNA: TGTGCCAGCAGTCCAATTCCGGGACTAGCGGGAGGGCAGCGCTATGAGCAGTTCTTC; CDR3 protein: CASSPIPGLAGGQRYEQFF
D gene: TRBD2; clone size: many; V gene: TRBV28; J gene: TRBJ2-7; CDR3 DNA: TGTGCCAGCACCCTAGCGGGAGTTTCGTACGAGCAGTACTTC; CDR3 protein: CASTLAGVSYEQYF
D gene: NA; clone size: many; V gene: TRBV27; J gene: TRBJ1-2; CDR3 DNA: TGTGCCAGCAGTTCACCGCGGGACACCCTTTCGTACACCTTC; CDR3 protein: CASSSPRDTLSYTF
D gene: NA; clone size: NA; V gene: TRBV20-1; J gene: TRBJ1-1; CDR3 DNA: TGCAGTGCTAGAGAAAGGGCCACTGAAGCTTTCTTT; CDR3 protein: CSARERATEAFF
D gene: TRBD1; clone size: NA; V gene: TRBV5-1; J gene: TRBJ1-3; CDR3 DNA: TGCGCCAGCAGCCTAATACCGGCGGACAGGGGTGGAAACACCATATATTTT; CDR3 protein: CASSLIPADRGGNTIYF
D gene: NA; clone size: NA; V gene: TRBV27; J gene: TRBJ2-1; CDR3 DNA: TGTGCCAGCAGTTTATGGGGAGAGCAGTTCTTC; CDR3 protein: CASSLWGEQFF
D gene: NA; clone size: many; V gene: TRBV11-2; J gene: TRBJ2-5; CDR3 DNA: TGTGCCAGCAGCTTAGAAGGGGGTGGTTGGGAGACCCAGTACTTC; CDR3 protein: CASSLEGGGWETQYF
D gene: NA; clone size: NA; V gene: TRBV3-1; J gene: TRBJ2-1; CDR3 DNA: TGTGCCAGCAGCCGCCTGGAGAAGGGGGGGTGGGATGAGCAGTTCTTC; CDR3 protein: CASSRLEKGGWDEQFF
D gene: NA; clone size: NA; V gene: TRBV7-9; J gene: TRBJ1-1; CDR3 DNA: TGTGCCAGCAGTTCCCCGGGAGTGAACACTGAAGCTTTCTTT; CDR3 protein: CASSSPGVNTEAFF
D gene: NA; clone size: many; V gene: TRBV28; J gene: TRBJ1-6; CDR3 DNA: TGTGCCAGCAGTTTGGGGGGTTTCTCCTATAATTCACCCCTCCACTTT; CDR3 protein: CASSLGGFSYNSPLHF
D gene: NA; clone size: many; V gene: TRBV5-1; J gene: TRBJ1-6; CDR3 DNA: TGCGCCAGCAGCCTCGGGGTCGGGGCAGACAGGTCACCCCTCCACTTT; CDR3 protein: CASSLGVGADRSPLHF
D gene: TRBD2; clone size: NA; V gene: TRBV28; J gene: TRBJ2-3; CDR3 DNA: TGTGCCAGCAGTTTCTTAGCCGAATCTCTAGCGGGAAGCACAGATACGCAGTATTTT; CDR3 protein: CASSFLAESLAGSTDTQYF
D gene: NA; clone size: NA; V gene: TRBV6-1; J gene: TRBJ2-5; CDR3 DNA: TGTGCCAGCAGTGGGGCCGGGAGTGGCGAGACCCAGTACTTC; CDR3 protein: CASSGAGSGETQYF
D gene: NA; clone size: many; V gene: TRBV7-8; J gene: TRBJ2-7; CDR3 DNA: TGTGCCAGCAGCTTTCTGGGCGCCTACGAGCAGTACTTC; CDR3 protein: CASSFLGAYEQYF
D gene: NA; clone size: NA; V gene: TRBV4-1; J gene: TRBJ2-7; CDR3 DNA: TGCGCCAGCAGCCAAGATCACGCGGGGCGCTCCTACGAGCAGTACTTC; CDR3 protein: CASSQDHAGRSYEQYF
D gene: NA; clone size: NA; V gene: TRBV20-1; J gene: TRBJ1-5; CDR3 DNA: TGCAGTGCTAGAAGGTCGCTGTATAGCAATCAGCCCCAGCATTTT; CDR3 protein: CSARRSLYSNQPQHF
D gene: NA; clone size: few; V gene: TRBV28; J gene: TRBJ2-7; CDR3 DNA: TGTGCCAGCAGTCTCGGGGCAGGGGTATCCTACGAGCAGTACTTC; CDR3 protein: CASSLGAGVSYEQYF
D gene: TRBD1; clone size: NA; V gene: TRBV4-2; J gene: TRBJ1-4; CDR3 DNA: TGTGCCAGCAGCCAAGAATATGGGACAGGGTATGAAAAACTGTTTTTT; CDR3 protein: CASSQEYGTGYEKLFF
D gene: NA; clone size: few; V gene: TRBV5-4; J gene: TRBJ2-4; CDR3 DNA: TGTGCCAGCAGCTTGGGTGGGCCCCAGGGCAAAAACATTCAGTACTTC; CDR3 protein: CASSLGGPQGKNIQYF
D gene: TRBD1; clone size: many; V gene: TRBV6-1; J gene: TRBJ1-5; CDR3 DNA: TGTGCCAGCAGACTCACAGGGGCCAGCAATCAGCCCCAGCATTTT; CDR3 protein: CASRLTGASNQPQHF
D gene: TRBD1; clone size: NA; V gene: TRBV20-1; J gene: TRBJ2-7; CDR3 DNA: TGCAGTGCCCCCCGCCCGGACAGGTACTACGAGCAGTACTTC; CDR3 protein: CSAPRPDRYYEQYF
D gene: NA; clone size: NA; V gene: TRBV7-6; J gene: TRBJ2-7; CDR3 DNA: TGTGCCAGCAGCTTAGATGACGGCTCCTACGAGCAGTACTTC; CDR3 protein: CASSLDDGSYEQYF
D gene: TRBD1; clone size: many; V gene: TRBV27; J gene: TRBJ2-7; CDR3 DNA: TGTGCCAGCAGACCCGGGACAGGGCTTTCCGAGCAGTACTTC; CDR3 protein: CASRPGTGLSEQYF
D gene: NA; clone size: NA; V gene: TRBV12-3/TRBV12-4; J gene: TRBJ2-6; CDR3 DNA: TGTGCCAGCATAGTCAGGAGTCCTGGGGCCAACGTCCTGACTTTC; CDR3 protein: CASIVRSPGANVLTF
D gene: TRBD2; clone size: few; V gene: TRBV10-3; J gene: TRBJ2-2; CDR3 DNA: TGTGCCATCAGAGCTAGCGGGAGCCCCGGGGAGCTGTTTTTT; CDR3 protein: CAIRASGSPGELFF
D gene: NA; clone size: many; V gene: TRBV6-2/TRBV6-3; J gene: TRBJ1-1; CDR3 DNA: TGTGCCAGCAGTTACGGCAGGGGTATCACTGAAGCTTTCTTT; CDR3 protein: CASSYGRGITEAFF
D gene: NA; clone size: many; V gene: TRBV12-3/TRBV12-4; J gene: TRBJ2-7; CDR3 DNA: TGTGCCAGCAGTTCTGTAGGGGATTTGTACGAGCAGTACTTC; CDR3 protein: CASSSVGDLYEQYF
D gene: NA; clone size: many; V gene: TRBV6-2/TRBV6-3; J gene: TRBJ2-5; CDR3 DNA: TGTGCCAGCAGTACGGCCAACCTGGGGGAGACCCAGTACTTC; CDR3 protein: CASSTANLGETQYF
D gene: NA; clone size: many; V gene: TRBV2; J gene: TRBJ1-4; CDR3 DNA: TGTGCCAGCAGTGACAGGGGACGTCAAGTCATAACTAATGAAAAACTGTTTTTT; CDR3 protein: CASSDRGRQVITNEKLFF
D gene: NA; clone size: many; V gene: TRBV18; J gene: TRBJ1-1; CDR3 DNA: TGTGCCAGCTCACCACCGGGACAAATTATGAACACTGAAGCTTTCTTT; CDR3 protein: CASSPPGQIMNTEAFF
D gene: TRBD2; clone size: NA; V gene: TRBV12-3/TRBV12-4; J gene: TRBJ2-3; CDR3 DNA: TGTGCCAGCAGTTCTGGGGGGGTAGCGGGACCTAGCACAGATACGCAGTATTTT; CDR3 protein: CASSSGGVAGPSTDTQYF
D gene: NA; clone size: many; V gene: TRBV24-1; J gene: TRBJ2-2; CDR3 DNA: TGTGCCACCAGTGATCCAGGGATCCACACCGGGGAGCTGTTTTTT; CDR3 protein: CATSDPGIHTGELFF
D gene: NA; clone size: many; V gene: TRBV28; J gene: TRBJ2-7; CDR3 DNA: TGTGCCAGCAGTCAAGTATACAGAGATACCTACGAGCAGTACTTC; CDR3 protein: CASSQVYRDTYEQYF
D gene: TRBD2; clone size: NA; V gene: TRBV2; J gene: TRBJ2-3; CDR3 DNA: TGTGCCAGCAGGACTAGCGGAGGGGGAGCAGATACGCAGTATTTT; CDR3 protein: CASRTSGGGADTQYF
D gene: NA; clone size: NA; V gene: TRBV5-1; J gene: TRBJ2-7; CDR3 DNA: TGCGCCAGCAGCGCCGGAGCAGGAACACCCTACGAGCAGTACTTC; CDR3 protein: CASSAGAGTPYEQYF
D gene: NA; clone size: few; V gene: TRBV7-8; J gene: TRBJ1-5; CDR3 DNA: TGTGCCAGCAGCTTAGCGTCCGGGGGCGGCAATCAGCCCCAGCATTTT; CDR3 protein: CASSLASGGGNQPQHF
D gene: NA; clone size: many; V gene: TRBV7-3; J gene: TRBJ1-1; CDR3 DNA: TGTGCCAGCAGCCGACTCATGAACACTGAAGCTTTCTTT; CDR3 protein: CASSRLMNTEAFF
D gene: NA; clone size: many; V gene: TRBV2; J gene: TRBJ1-2; CDR3 DNA: TGTGCCAGCAGTGACTCGAGACAGACATATGGCTACACCTTC; CDR3 protein: CASSDSRQTYGYTF
D gene: NA; clone size: few; V gene: TRBV19; J gene: TRBJ2-3; CDR3 DNA: TGTGCCAGTAGTCCCAGCGGGGATACGCAGTATTTT; CDR3 protein: CASSPSGDTQYF
D gene: NA; clone size: few; V gene: TRBV3-1; J gene: TRBJ1-6; CDR3 DNA: TGTGCCAGCAGGGGAAGGGCCCTTCGAAATTCACCCCTCCACTTT; CDR3 protein: CASRGRALRNSPLHF
D gene: NA; clone size: many; V gene: TRBV15; J gene: TRBJ2-7; CDR3 DNA: TGTGCCACCAGCAGAGATCTGGTACATGTTACCTACGAGCAGTACTTC; CDR3 protein: CATSRDLVHVTYEQYF
D gene: NA; clone size: NA; V gene: TRBV2; J gene: TRBJ2-7; CDR3 DNA: TGTGCCAGCAGTGATCCGGGTGGAGTTTCCGACGAGCAGTACTTC; CDR3 protein: CASSDPGGVSDEQYF
D gene: NA; clone size: few; V gene: TRBV10-3; J gene: TRBJ1-1; CDR3 DNA: TGTGCCATCAGCCGACAGGAGAACACTGAAGCTTTCTTT; CDR3 protein: CAISRQENTEAFF
D gene: NA; clone size: NA; V gene: TRBV12-5; J gene: TRBJ2-3; CDR3 DNA: TGTGCTAGTGGTTTACAAGGCACAGATACGCAGTATTTT; CDR3 protein: CASGLQGTDTQYF
D gene: TRBD1; clone size: many; V gene: TRBV28; J gene: TRBJ2-7; CDR3 DNA: TGTGCCAGCACCCCCCCAGGCAGGGGGTTCCCCTTCTACGAGCAGTACTTC; CDR3 protein: CASTPPGRGFPFYEQYF
D gene: TRBD2; clone size: NA; V gene: TRBV3-1; J gene: TRBJ2-1; CDR3 DNA: TGTGCCAGCAGCGCCCAGCGGGAGTGGACTTACAATGAGCAGTTCTTC; CDR3 protein: CASSAQREWTYNEQFF
D gene: NA; clone size: many; V gene: TRBV29-1; J gene: TRBJ2-2; CDR3 DNA: TGCAGCGCTTCGATCGCCGGGGAGCTGTTTTTT; CDR3 protein: CSASIAGELFF
D gene: NA; clone size: NA; V gene: TRBV3-1; J gene: TRBJ1-1; CDR3 DNA: TGTGCCAGCAGCCTGGAGGGGAGTGGGAACACTGAAGCTTTCTTT; CDR3 protein: CASSLEGSGNTEAFF
D gene: TRBD1; clone size: many; V gene: TRBV28; J gene: TRBJ2-4; CDR3 DNA: TGTGCCAGCACTCAACATCTCTCAGGGGGAAACATTCAGTACTTC; CDR3 protein: CASTQHLSGGNIQYF